This TCR beta chain was captured in a study of T-cell reconstitution after alpha-beta-depleted transplantation in children. Study outcomes and limitations: It was newly produced T cells that mostly accounted for T-cell counts and diversity one year after transplant.

TCRbeta library construction was performed incorporating unique molecular identifiers. MiXCR, run by TCRdb on the PCR reads, gives a single entry per CDR3 protein. The table records about 580,000 distinct CDR3 sequences, 20% to 25% of them present only once. V was cut by 0 bases and J by 13 bases, with 11 bases left in between. The CDR3 sequence is 12 residues long. Per germline, CDR1 SGHRS and CDR2 YFSETQ. As for this clonotype: What it binds is unknown.

This sequence was found in a boy less than two years old who had a stem cell transplant for acute myeloid leukemia, so the T cells may come from the graft donor. The chain joins TRBV5-1 to TRBJ2-1; the D gene could be TRBD1 or TRBD2 (5 bases each). The input for sequencing was PBMCs, mostly from graft donor cells, taken 360 days after TCRalphabeta/CD19-depleted stem cell transplant. As DNA, the CDR3 is TGCGCCAGCAGCTTGGGAGGGGCCCTTCAGTTCTTC. Its translation: CASSLGGALQFF.